This TCR beta chain was sequenced in a study of cytomegalovirus exposure and HLA in healthy donors. Germline V gene sequence: CDR1 SGHDT, CDR2 YYEEEE. The CDR3 runs 13 residues. Trimming stripped 3 bases from V and 6 bases from J, with 12 bases between. PCR was performed using 60 Vbeta and 13 Jbeta primers. Profiling relied on immunoSEQ multiplex PCR, and the TCRdb table lists in-frame clones only, not all of them. The repertoire holds roughly 110,000 clones, roughly 75% seen once, with about 2.3% in the top ten. With regard to this clone: The antigen remains undetermined.

Study-level points and caveats: For presence/absence analyses, sequencing depth was assumed to be roughly uniform across donors. Sequencing likely generated an artifact that appeared as a cluster of highly shared sequence variants. It was shown in a later analysis that HLA-associated TCR beta chains were more clonally expanded than other, equally common chains. In a later analysis, productive TCRs from donors in an Asian-associated ancestry cluster reportedly carried fewer N-insertions than the cohort mean.

The V call is TRBV5-6, the J call TRBJ2-5; D possibly corresponds to TRBD2 (5 bases). Material for sequencing was PBMCs. The sequence was collected from a man aged 35 to 55 in good health and CMV-seronegative. The CDR3 region is CASSWSEGQTQYF. DNA of the CDR3: TGTGCCAGCAGCTGGTCAGAGGGCCAGACCCAGTACTTC.